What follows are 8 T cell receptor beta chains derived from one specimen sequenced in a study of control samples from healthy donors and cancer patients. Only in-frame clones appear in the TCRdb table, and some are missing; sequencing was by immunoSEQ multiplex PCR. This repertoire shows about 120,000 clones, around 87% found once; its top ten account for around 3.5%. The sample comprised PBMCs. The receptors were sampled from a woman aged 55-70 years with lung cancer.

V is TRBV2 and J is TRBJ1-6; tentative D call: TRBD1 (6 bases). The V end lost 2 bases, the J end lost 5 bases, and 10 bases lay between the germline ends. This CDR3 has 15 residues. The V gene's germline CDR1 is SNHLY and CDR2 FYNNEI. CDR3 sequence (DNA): TGTGCCAGCAGTGAACTCGGGACAAATAATTCACCCCTCCACTTT. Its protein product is CASSELGTNNSPLHF.

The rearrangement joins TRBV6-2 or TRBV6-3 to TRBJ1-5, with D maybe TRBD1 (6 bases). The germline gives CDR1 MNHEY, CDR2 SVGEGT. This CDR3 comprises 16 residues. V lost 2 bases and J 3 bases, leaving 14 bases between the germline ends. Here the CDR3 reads CASSYEGGHYNQPQHF. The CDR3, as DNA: TGTGCCAGCAGTTACGAGGGGGGACACTACAATCAGCCCCAGCATTTT.

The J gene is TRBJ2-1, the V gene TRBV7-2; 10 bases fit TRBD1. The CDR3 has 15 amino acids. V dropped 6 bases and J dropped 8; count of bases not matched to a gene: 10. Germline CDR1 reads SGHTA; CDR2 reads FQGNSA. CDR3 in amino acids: CASSSEGQGWDEQFF. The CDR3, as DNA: TGTGCCAGCAGTTCCGAGGGACAGGGGTGGGATGAGCAGTTCTTC.

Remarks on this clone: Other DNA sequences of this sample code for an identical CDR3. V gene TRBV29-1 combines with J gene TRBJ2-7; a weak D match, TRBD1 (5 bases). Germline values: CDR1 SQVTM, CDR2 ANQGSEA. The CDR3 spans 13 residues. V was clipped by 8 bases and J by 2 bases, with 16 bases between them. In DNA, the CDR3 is TGCAGCCTCTACCAGGGTCGCCCCTACGAGCAGTACTTC. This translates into CSLYQGRPYEQYF.

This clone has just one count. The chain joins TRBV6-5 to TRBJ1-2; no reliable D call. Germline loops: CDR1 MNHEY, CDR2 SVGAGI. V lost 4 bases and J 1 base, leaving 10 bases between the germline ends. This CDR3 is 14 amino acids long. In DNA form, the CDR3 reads TGTGCCAGCAGTTCCCTCGGGTTTAACTATGGCTACACCTTC. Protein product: CASSSLGFNYGYTF.

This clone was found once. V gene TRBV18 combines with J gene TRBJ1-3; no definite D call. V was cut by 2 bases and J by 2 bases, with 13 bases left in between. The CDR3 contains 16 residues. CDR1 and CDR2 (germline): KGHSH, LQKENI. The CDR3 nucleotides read TGTGCCAGCTCACCAGGCTTAGGATTCACTGGAAACACCATATATTTT. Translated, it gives CASSPGLGFTGNTIYF. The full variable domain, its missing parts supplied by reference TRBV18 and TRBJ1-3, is NAGVMQNPRHLVRRRGQEARLRCSPMKGHSHVYWYRQLPEEGLKFMVYLQKENIIDESGMPKERFSAEFPKEGPSILRIQQVVRGDSAAYFCASSPGLGFTGNTIYFGEGSWLTVV.

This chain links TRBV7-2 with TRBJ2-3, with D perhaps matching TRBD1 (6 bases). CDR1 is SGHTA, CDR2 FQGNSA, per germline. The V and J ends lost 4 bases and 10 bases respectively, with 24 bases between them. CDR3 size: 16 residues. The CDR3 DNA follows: TGTGCCAGCAGCTCCCGACCAGCGGACAGTATCGTAGCGCAGTATTTT. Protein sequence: CASSSRPADSIVAQYF.

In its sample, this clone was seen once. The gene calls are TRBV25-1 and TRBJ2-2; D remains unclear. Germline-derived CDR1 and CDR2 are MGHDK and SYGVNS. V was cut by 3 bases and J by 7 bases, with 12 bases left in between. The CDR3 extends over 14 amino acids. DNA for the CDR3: TGTGCCAGCAGTGAGAGTATTTTGAACGGGGAGCTGTTTTTT. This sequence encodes CASSESILNGELFF.